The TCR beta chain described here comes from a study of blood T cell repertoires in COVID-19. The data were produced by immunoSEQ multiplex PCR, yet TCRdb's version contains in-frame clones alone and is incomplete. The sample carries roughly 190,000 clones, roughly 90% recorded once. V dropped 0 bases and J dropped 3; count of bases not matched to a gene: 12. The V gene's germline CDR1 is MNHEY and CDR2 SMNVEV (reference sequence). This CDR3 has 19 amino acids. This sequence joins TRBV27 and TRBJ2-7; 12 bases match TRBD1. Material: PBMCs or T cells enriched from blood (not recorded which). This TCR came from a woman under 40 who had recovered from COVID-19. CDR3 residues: CASSLSGTGGGLTRYEQYF. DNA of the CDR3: TGTGCCAGCAGTTTATCTGGGACAGGGGGCGGACTTACGCGCTACGAGCAGTACTTC.